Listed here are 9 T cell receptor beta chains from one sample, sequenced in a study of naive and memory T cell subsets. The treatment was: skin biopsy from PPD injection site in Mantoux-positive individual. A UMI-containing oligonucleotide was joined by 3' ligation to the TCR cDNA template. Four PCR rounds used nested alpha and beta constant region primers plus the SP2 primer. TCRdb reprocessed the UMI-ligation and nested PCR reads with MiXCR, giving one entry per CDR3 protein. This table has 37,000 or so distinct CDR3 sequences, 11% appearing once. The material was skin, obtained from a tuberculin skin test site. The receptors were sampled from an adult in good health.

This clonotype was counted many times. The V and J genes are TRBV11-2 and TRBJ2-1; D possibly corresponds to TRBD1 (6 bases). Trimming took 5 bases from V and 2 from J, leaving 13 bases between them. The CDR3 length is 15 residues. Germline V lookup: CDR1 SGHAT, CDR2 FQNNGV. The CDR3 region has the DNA TGTGCCAGCAGCCCGTACGGGACACCCTACAATGAGCAGTTCTTC. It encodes CASSPYGTPYNEQFF.

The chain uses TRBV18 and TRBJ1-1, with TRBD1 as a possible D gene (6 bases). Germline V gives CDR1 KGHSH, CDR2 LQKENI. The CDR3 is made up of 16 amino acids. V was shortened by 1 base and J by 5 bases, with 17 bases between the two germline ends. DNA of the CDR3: TGTGCCAGCTCACCACTTGGAACAGGGACAATGACTGAAGCTTTCTTT. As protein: CASSPLGTGTMTEAFF. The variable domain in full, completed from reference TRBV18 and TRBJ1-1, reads NAGVMQNPRHLVRRRGQEARLRCSPMKGHSHVYWYRQLPEEGLKFMVYLQKENIIDESGMPKERFSAEFPKEGPSILRIQQVVRGDSAAYFCASSPLGTGTMTEAFFGQGTRLTVV.

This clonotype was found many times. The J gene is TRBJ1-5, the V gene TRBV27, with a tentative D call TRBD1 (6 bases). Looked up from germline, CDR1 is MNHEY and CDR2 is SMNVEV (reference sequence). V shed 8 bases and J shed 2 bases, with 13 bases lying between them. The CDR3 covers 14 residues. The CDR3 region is CASRPQGGNQPQHF. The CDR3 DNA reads TGTGCCAGCCGTCCACAGGGAGGCAATCAGCCCCAGCATTTT.

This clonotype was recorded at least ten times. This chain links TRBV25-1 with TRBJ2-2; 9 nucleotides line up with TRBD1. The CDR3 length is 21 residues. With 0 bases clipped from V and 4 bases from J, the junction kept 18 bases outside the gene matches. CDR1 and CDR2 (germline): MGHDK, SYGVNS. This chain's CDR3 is CASSEYAGQGSPIVSTGELFF. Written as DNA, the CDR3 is TGTGCCAGCAGTGAATATGCGGGACAGGGAAGCCCTATAGTAAGCACCGGGGAGCTGTTTTTT.

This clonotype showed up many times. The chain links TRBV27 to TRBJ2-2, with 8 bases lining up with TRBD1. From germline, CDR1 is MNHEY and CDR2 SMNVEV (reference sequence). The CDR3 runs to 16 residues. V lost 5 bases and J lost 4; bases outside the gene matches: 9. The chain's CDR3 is CASSTTGGKGTGELFF. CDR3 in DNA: TGTGCCAGCAGTACAACAGGGGGTAAGGGCACCGGGGAGCTGTTTTTT.

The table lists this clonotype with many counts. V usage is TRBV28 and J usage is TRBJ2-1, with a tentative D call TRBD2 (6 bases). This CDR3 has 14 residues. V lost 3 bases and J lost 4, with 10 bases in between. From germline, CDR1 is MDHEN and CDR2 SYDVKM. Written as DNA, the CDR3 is TGTGCCAGCAGTTTGCTAGCGCCTTACAATGAGCAGTTCTTC. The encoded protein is CASSLLAPYNEQFF.

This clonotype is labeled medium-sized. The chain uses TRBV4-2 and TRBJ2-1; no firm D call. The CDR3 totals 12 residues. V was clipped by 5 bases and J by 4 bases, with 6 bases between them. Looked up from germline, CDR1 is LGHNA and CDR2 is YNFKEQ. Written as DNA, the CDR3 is TGTGCCAGCAGCTTCCAGTACAATGAGCAGTTCTTC. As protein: CASSFQYNEQFF.

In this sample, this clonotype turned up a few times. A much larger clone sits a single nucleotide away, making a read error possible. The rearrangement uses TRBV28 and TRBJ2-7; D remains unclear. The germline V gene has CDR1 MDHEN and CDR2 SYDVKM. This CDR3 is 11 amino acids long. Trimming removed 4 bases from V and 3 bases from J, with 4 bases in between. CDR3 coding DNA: TGTGCCAGCAGTTCCCTCTACGAGCAGTACTTC. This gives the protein CASSSLYEQYF.

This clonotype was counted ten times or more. The chain's CDR3 is CASSLRGTSGHNEQFF. The CDR3 DNA reads TGTGCCAGCAGTTTACGAGGGACTAGCGGGCACAATGAGCAGTTCTTC. This chain uses TRBV27 with TRBJ2-1; 12 positions agree with TRBD2. This CDR3 has 16 residues. V lost 2 bases, J lost 5 bases, and 4 bases stayed unmatched. CDR1 MNHEY and CDR2 SMNVEV come from the germline V gene (reference sequence).